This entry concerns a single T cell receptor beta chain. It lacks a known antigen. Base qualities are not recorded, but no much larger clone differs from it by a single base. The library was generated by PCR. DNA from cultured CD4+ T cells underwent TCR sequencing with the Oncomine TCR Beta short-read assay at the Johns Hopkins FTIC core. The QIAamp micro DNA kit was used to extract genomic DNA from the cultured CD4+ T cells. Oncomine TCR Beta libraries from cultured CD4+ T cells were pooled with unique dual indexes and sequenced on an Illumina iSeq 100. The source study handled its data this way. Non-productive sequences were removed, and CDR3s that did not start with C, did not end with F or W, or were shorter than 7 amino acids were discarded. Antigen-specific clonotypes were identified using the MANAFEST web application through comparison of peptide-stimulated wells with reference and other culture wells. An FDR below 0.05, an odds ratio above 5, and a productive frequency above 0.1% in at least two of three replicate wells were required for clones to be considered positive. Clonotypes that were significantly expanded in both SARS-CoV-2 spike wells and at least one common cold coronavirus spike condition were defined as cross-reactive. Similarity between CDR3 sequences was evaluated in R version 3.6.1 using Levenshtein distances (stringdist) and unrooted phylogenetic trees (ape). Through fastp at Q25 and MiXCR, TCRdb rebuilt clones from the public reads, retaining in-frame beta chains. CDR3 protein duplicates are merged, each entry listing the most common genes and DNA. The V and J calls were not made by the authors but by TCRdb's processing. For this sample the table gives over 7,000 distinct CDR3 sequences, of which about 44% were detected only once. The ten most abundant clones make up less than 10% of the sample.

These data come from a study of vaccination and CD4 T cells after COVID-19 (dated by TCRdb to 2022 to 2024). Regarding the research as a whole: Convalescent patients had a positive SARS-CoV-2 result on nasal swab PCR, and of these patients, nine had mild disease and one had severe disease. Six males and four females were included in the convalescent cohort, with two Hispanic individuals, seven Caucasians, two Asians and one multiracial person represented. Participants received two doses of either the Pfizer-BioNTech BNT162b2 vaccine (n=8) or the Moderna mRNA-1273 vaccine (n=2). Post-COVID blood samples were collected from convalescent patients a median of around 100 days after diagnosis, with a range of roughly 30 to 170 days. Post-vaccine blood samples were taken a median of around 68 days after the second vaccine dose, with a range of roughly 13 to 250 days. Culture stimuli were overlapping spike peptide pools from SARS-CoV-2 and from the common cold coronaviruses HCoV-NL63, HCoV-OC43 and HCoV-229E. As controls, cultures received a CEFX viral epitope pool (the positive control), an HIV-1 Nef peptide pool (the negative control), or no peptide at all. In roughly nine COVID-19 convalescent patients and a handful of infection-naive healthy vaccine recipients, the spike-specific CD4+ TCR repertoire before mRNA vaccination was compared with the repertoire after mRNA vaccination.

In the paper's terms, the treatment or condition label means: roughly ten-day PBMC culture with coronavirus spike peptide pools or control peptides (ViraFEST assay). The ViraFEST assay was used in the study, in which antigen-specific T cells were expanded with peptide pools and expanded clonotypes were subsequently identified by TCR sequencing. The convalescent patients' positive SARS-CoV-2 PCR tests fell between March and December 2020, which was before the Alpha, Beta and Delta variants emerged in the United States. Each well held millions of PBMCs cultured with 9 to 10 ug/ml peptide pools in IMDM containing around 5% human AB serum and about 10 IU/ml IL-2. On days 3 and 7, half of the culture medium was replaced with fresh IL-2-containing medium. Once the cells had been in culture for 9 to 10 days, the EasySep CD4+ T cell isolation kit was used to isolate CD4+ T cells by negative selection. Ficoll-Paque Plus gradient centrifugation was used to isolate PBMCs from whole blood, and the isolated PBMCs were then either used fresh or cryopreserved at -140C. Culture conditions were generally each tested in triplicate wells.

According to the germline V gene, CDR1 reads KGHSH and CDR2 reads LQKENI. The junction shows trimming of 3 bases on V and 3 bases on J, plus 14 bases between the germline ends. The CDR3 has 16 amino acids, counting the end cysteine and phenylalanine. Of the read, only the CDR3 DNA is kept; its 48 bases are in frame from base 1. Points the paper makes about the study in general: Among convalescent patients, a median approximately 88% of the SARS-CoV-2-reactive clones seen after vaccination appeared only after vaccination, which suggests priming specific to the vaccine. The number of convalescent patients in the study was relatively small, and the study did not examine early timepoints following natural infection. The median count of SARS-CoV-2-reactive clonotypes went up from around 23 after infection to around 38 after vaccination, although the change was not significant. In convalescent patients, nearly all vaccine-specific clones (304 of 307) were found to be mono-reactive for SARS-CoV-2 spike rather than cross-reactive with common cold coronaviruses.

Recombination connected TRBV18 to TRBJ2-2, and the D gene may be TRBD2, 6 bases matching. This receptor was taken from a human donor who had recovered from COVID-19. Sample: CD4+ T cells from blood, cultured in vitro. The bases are TGTGCCAGCTCACCCGGGCAGGGAGGAGACACCGGGGAGCTGTTTTTT. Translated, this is CASSPGQGGDTGELFF.